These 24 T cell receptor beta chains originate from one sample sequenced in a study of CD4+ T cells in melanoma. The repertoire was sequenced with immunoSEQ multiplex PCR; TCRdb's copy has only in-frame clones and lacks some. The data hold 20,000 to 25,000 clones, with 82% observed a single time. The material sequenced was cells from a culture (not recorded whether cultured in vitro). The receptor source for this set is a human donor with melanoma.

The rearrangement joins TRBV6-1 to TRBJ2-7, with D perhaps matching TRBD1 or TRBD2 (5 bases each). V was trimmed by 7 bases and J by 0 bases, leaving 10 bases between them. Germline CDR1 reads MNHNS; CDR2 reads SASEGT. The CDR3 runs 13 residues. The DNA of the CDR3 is TGTGCCAGCACCCGGGACCGCTCCTACGAGCAGTACTTC. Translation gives CASTRDRSYEQYF.

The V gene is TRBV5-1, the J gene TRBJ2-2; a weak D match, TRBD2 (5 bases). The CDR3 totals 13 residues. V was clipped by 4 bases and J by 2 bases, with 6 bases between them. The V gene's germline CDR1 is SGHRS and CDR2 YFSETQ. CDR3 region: CASSRENTGELFF. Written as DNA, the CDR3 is TGCGCCAGCAGCCGGGAAAACACCGGGGAGCTGTTTTTT.

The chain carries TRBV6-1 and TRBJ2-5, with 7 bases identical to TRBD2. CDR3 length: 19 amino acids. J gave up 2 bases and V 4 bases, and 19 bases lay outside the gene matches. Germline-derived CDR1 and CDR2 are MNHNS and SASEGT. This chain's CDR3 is CASSVLLSSGIGGQETQYF. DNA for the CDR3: TGTGCCAGCAGTGTCCTTCTATCCAGCGGGATTGGGGGACAAGAGACCCAGTACTTC.

CDR3 bases: TGTGCCAGCAGCGTAACCTCAGTGAACACTGAAGCTTTCTTT. Protein: CASSVTSVNTEAFF. J is TRBJ1-1 and V is TRBV11-2; no clear D. The germline CDR1 and CDR2 sequences are SGHAT and FQNNGV. V lost 5 bases, J lost 0 bases, and 10 bases lay in between. The CDR3 has 14 amino acids.

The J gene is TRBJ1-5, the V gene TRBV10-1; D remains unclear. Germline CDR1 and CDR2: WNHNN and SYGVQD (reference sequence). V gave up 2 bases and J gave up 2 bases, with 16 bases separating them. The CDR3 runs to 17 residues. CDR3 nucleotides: TGCGCCAGCAGTGAGCCAGCGTCGGGCAGTGGCAATCAGCCCCAGCATTTT. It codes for CASSEPASGSGNQPQHF.

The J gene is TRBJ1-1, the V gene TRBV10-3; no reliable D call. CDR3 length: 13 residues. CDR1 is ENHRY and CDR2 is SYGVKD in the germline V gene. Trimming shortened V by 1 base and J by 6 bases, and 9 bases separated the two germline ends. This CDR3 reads CAISEYEESEAFF. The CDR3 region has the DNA TGTGCCATCAGTGAGTACGAGGAATCTGAAGCTTTCTTT.

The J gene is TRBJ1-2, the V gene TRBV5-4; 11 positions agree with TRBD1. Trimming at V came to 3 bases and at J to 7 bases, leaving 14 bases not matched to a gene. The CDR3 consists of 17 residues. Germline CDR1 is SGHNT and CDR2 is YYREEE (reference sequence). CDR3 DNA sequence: TGTGCCAGCAGCTCATACCTTGGACAGGGGGCGTTGGGTGGCTACACCTTC. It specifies CASSSYLGQGALGGYTF.

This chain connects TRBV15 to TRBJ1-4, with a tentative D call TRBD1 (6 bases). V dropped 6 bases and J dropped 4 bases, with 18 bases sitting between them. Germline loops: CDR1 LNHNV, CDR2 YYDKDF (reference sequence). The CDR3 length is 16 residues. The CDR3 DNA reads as TGTGCCACCAGGGCGAAGCGGGGGCGGGTTAATGAAAAACTGTTTTTT. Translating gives CATRAKRGRVNEKLFF.

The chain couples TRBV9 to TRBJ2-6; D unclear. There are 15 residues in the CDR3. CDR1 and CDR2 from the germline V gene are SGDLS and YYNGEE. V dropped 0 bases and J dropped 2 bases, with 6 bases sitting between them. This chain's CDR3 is CASSVVGAGANVLTF. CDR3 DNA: TGTGCCAGCAGCGTAGTTGGGGCTGGGGCCAACGTCCTGACTTTC. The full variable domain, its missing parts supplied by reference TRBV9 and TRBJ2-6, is DSGVTQTPKHLITATGQRVTLRCSPRSGDLSVYWYQQSLDQGLQFLIQYYNGEERAKGNILERFSAQQFPDLHSELNLSSLELGDSALYFCASSVVGAGANVLTFGAGSRLTVL.

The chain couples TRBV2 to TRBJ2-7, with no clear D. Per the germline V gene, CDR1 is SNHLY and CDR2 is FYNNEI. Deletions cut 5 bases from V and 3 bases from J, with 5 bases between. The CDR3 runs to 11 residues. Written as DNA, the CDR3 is TGTGCCAGCAGTCCTTACTACGAGCAGTACTTC. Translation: CASSPYYEQYF. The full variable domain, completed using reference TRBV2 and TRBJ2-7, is EPEVTQTPSHQVTQMGQEVILRCVPISNHLYFYWYRQILGQKVEFLVSFYNNEISEKSEIFDDQFSVERPDGSNFTLKIRSTKLEDSAMYFCASSPYYEQYFGPGTRLTVT.

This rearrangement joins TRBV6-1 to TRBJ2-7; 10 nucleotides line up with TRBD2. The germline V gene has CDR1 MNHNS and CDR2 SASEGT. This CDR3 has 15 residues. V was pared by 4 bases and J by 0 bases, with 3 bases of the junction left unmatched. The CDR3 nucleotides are TGTGCCAGCAGTGCGACTAGCGGGTTCTCCTACGAGCAGTACTTC. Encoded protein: CASSATSGFSYEQYF.

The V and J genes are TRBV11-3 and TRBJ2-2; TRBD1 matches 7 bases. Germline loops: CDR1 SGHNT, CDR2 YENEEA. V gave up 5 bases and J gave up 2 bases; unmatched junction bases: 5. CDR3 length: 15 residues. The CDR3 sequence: CASSPHRGNTGELFF. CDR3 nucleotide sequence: TGTGCCAGCAGCCCTCACAGGGGAAACACCGGGGAGCTGTTTTTT.

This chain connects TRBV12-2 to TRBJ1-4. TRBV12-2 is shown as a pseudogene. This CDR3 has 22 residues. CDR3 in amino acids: CASRLARKNRYEVGSTNEKLFF. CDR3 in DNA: TGTGCAAGTCGCTTAGCCCGGAAGAACAGATACGAGGTGGGCTCAACTAATGAAAAACTGTTTTTT.

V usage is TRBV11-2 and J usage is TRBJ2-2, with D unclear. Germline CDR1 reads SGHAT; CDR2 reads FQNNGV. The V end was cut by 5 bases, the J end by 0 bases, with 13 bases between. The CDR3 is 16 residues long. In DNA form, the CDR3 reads TGTGCCAGCAGCCCGGCGCTTCCGACGAACACCGGGGAGCTGTTTTTT. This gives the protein CASSPALPTNTGELFF. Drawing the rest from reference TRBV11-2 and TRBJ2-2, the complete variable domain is EAGVAQSPRYKIIEKRQSVAFWCNPISGHATLYWYQQILGQGPKLLIQFQNNGVVDDSQLPKDRFSAERLKGVDSTLKIQPAKLEDSAVYLCASSPALPTNTGELFFGEGSRLTVL.

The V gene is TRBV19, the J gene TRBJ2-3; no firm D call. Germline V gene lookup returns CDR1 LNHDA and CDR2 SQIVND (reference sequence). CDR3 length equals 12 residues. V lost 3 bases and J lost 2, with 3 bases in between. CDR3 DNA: TGTGCCAGTAGTATCAACACAGATACGCAGTATTTT. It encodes CASSINTDTQYF.

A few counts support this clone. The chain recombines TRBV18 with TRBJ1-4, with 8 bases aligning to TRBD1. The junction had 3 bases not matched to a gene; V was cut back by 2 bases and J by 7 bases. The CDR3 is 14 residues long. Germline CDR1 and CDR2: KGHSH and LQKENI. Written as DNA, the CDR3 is TGTGCCAGCTCACCAGACAGGGGTGGTGAAAAACTGTTTTTT. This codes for CASSPDRGGEKLFF.

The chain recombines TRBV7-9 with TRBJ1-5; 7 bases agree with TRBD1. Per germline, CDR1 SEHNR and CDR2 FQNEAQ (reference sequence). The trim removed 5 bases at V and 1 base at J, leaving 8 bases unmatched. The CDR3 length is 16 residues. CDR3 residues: CASSRGQAGSNQPQHF. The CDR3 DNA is TGTGCCAGCAGCCGTGGACAGGCAGGGAGCAATCAGCCCCAGCATTTT.

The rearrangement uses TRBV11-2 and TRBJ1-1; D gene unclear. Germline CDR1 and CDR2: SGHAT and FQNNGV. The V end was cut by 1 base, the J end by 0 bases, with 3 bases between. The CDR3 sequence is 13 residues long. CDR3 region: CASSLGLNTEAFF. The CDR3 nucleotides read TGTGCCAGCAGCTTAGGATTGAACACTGAAGCTTTCTTT.

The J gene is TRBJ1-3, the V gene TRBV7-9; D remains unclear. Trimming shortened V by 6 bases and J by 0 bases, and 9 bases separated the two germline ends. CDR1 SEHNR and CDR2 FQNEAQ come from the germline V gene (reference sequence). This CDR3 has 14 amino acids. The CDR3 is CASSLMSSGNTIYF. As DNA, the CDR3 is TGTGCCAGCAGTCTTATGAGCTCTGGAAACACCATATATTTT.

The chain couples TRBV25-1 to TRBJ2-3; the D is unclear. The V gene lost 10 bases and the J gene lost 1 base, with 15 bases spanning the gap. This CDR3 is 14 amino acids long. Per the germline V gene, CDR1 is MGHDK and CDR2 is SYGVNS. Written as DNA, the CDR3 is TGTGCCACCTCGACTCCGCTAGGCACAGATACGCAGTATTTT. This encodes CATSTPLGTDTQYF.

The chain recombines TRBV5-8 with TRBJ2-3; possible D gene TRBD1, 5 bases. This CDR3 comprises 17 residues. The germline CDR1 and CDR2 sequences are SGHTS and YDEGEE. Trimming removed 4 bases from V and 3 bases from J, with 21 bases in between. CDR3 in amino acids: CASSLKTSPGYTDTQYF. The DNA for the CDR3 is TGTGCCAGCAGCCTTAAGACATCCCCAGGGTATACAGATACGCAGTATTTT.

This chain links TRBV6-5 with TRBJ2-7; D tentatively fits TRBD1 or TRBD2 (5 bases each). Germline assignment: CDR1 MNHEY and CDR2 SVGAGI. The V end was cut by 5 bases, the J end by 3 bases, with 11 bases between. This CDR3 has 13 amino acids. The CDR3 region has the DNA TGTGCCAGCAGTCGGGACCGCAACTACGAGCAGTACTTC. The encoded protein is CASSRDRNYEQYF.

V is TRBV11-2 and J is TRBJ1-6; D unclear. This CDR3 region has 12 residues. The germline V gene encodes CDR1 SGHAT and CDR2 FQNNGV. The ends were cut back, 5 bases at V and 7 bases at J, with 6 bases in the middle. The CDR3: CASSRSNSPLHF. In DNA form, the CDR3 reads TGTGCCAGCAGCCGTTCAAATTCACCCCTCCACTTT.

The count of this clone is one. This chain's CDR3 is CASSADRLVNEQYF. In DNA form, the CDR3 reads TGTGCCAGCAGTGCAGACAGGCTCGTGAACGAGCAGTACTTC. The genes are TRBV2 and TRBJ2-7; TRBD1 might be the D (6 bases). V was clipped by 4 bases and J by 5 bases, with 15 bases between them. CDR3 size: 14 residues. The germline CDR1 and CDR2 sequences are SNHLY and FYNNEI. Supplemented by reference TRBV2 and TRBJ2-7, the full variable domain reads EPEVTQTPSHQVTQMGQEVILRCVPISNHLYFYWYRQILGQKVEFLVSFYNNEISEKSEIFDDQFSVERPDGSNFTLKIRSTKLEDSAMYFCASSADRLVNEQYFGPGTRLTVT.